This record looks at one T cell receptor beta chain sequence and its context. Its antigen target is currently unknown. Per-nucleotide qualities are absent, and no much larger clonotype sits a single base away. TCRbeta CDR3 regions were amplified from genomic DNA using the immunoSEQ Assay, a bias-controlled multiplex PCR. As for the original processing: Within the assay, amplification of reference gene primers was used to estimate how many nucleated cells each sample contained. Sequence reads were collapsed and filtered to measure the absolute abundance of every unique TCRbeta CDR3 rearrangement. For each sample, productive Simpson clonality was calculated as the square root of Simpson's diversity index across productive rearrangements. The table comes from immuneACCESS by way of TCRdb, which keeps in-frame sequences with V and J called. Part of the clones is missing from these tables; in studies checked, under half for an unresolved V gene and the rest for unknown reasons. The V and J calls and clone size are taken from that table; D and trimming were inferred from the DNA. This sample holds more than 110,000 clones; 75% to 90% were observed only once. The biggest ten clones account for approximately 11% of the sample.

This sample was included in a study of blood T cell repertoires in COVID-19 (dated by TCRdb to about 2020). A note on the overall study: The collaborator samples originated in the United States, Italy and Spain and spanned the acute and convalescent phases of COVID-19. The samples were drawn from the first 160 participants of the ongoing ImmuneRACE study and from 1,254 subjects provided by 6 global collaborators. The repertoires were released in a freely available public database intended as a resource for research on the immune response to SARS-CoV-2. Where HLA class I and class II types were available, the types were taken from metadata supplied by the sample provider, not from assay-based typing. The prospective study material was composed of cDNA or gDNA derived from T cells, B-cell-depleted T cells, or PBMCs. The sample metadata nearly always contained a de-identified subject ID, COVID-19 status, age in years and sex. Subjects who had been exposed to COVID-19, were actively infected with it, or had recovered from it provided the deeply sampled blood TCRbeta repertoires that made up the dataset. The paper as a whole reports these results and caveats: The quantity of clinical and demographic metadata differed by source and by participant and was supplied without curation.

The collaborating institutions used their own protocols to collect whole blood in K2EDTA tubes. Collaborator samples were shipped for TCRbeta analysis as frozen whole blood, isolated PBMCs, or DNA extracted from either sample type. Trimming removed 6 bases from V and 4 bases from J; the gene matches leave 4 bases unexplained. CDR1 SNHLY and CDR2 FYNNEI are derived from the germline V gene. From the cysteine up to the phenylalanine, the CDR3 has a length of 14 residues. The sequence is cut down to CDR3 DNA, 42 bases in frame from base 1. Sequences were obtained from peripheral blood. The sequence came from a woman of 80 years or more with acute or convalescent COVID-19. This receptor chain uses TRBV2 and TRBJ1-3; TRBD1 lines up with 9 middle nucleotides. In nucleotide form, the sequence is TGTGCCAGCAGCAGACAGGGGGACGGAAACACCATATATTTT. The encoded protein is CASSRQGDGNTIYF.